Shown below are 28 T cell receptor beta chains from a single sample sequenced in a study of T cell repertoires in cytomegalovirus infection. A single record per CDR3 protein comes from TCRdb applying MiXCR to the reads. The sample has roughly 600,000 distinct CDR3 sequences, about 24% seen once. Specimen: CD8+ T cells from PBMCs. These receptor sequences come from a human donor in good health (CMV status not recorded). Some clones in this sample may be carry-over from other donors' samples.

This clonotype appeared a few times. This rearrangement joins TRBV6-6 to TRBJ1-1, with 7 bases identical to TRBD1. The CDR3 length is 12 residues. V lost 6 bases to trimming and J lost 6 bases; unmatched junction nucleotides: 4. In germline, CDR1 is MNHNY, CDR2 SVGAGI (reference sequence). CDR3 coding DNA: TGTGCCAGCAGACGGGACAGCCCTGAAGCTTTCTTT. Translation: CASRRDSPEAFF.

On this clonotype: The junction differs from germline at one of its ends, possibly a read error. V is TRBV6-1 and J is TRBJ2-5; no clear D. CDR1 is MNHNS, CDR2 SASEGT, per germline. The CDR3 has 15 amino acids. The CDR3 nucleotides read TGTGCCTGCAGTGAAATGGTGGCAGTGGGGGAGACCCAGTACTTC. It specifies CACSEMVAVGETQYF.

This chain joins TRBV28 and TRBJ2-1; 7 bases align to TRBD2. Germline lookup yields CDR1 MDHEN and CDR2 SYDVKM. CDR3 length: 18 residues. Trimming cost V 4 bases and J 6 bases; bases outside gene matches: 18. CDR3 region: CASSSNLIRAGMGNEQFF. CDR3 DNA: TGTGCCAGCAGTTCTAACCTCATCCGAGCGGGGATGGGCAATGAGCAGTTCTTC.

This clonotype was counted between two and nine times. The chain couples TRBV7-9 to TRBJ2-1, with a possible D match to TRBD1 (5 bases). CDR1 SEHNR and CDR2 FQNEAQ come from the germline V gene (reference sequence). CDR3 length: 12 residues. Trimming stripped 5 bases from V and 6 bases from J, with 8 bases between. The CDR3 here is CASSAQVNEQFF. Written as DNA, the CDR3 is TGTGCCAGCAGCGCACAGGTCAATGAGCAGTTCTTC.

Ten or more counts support this clonotype. The rearrangement uses TRBV6-2 or TRBV6-3 and TRBJ2-2; D not certain. The CDR3 runs to 12 residues. The V end was cut by 5 bases, the J end by 8 bases, with 9 bases between. CDR1 is MNHEY and CDR2 is SVGEGT in the germline V gene. The CDR3 here is CASSANRGELFF. The CDR3 DNA sequence: TGTGCCAGCAGTGCCAACAGAGGGGAGCTGTTTTTT.

Many counts were recorded for this clonotype. The chain recombines TRBV7-9 with TRBJ1-2; D gene unclear. Between the trimmed V and J ends, which lost 2 bases and 0 bases, there was a span of 10 bases. This CDR3 has 15 residues. CDR1 and CDR2 from the germline V gene are SEHNR and FQNEAQ (reference sequence). The CDR3 DNA reads as TGTGCCAGCAGCTTAATACGTAGGACTAACTATGGCTACACCTTC. Translation: CASSLIRRTNYGYTF.

A single count supports this clonotype. The CDR3 DNA sequence: TGTGCCATCAGCGGGGAAACCGTTATCGATGAGCAGTTCTTC. Translating it yields CAISGETVIDEQFF. This sequence joins TRBV10-3 and TRBJ2-1; D perhaps matches TRBD2 (5 bases). This CDR3 region has 14 residues. V was cut by 6 bases and J by 8 bases, with 17 bases left in between. From germline, CDR1 is ENHRY and CDR2 SYGVKD.

This clonotype was detected only a few times. V gene TRBV5-4 combines with J gene TRBJ2-1; 11 bases fit TRBD2. The V gene end was trimmed by 7 bases and the J gene end by 4 bases; junction bases not matched to a gene: 10. The CDR3 is 16 residues long. CDR1 SGHNT and CDR2 YYREEE come from the germline V gene (reference sequence). Here the CDR3 DNA reads TGTGCCAGCTGGATTCTAGCGGGGGGTGATTACAATGAGCAGTTCTTC. Translation gives CASWILAGGDYNEQFF.

This clonotype has ten or more counts. The chain links TRBV7-9 to TRBJ1-1; D is possibly TRBD1 (5 bases). CDR1 is SEHNR and CDR2 is FQNEAQ in the germline V gene (reference sequence). This CDR3 has 15 residues. V lost 4 bases to trimming and J lost 1 base, with 13 bases between them. The CDR3 loop is CASSSPGQGNTEAFF. CDR3 sequence (DNA): TGTGCCAGCAGCTCCCCGGGGCAGGGGAACACTGAAGCTTTCTTT.

V usage is TRBV10-3 and J usage is TRBJ1-5; D is ambiguous. The CDR3 consists of 13 residues. Trimming took off 2 bases at V and 7 bases at J, with 9 bases between the two ends. The germline V gene has CDR1 ENHRY and CDR2 SYGVKD. CDR3 nucleotides: TGTGCCATCAGTGAGGCTCCGACCCAGCCCCAGCATTTT. This codes for CAISEAPTQPQHF.

Regarding this clonotype: Just one base apart from a much larger clone, this may be a read error. V is TRBV7-6 and J is TRBJ1-4, with D perhaps matching TRBD1 (5 bases). The CDR3 totals 14 residues. The germline CDR1 and CDR2 sequences are SGHVS and FNYEAQ. V lost 3 bases, J lost 7 bases, and 12 bases lay in between. CDR3 sequence reads: CASSLGGVGEKLFF. The CDR3 DNA is TGTGCCAGCAGCTTGGGAGGGGTCGGTGAAAAACTGTTTTTT.

This clonotype was picked up a small number of times. The V gene is TRBV12-5, the J gene TRBJ1-1, with TRBD1 identical over 8 bases. Trimming removed 5 bases from V and 0 bases from J; junction bases left unmatched: 11. The length of the CDR3 is 17 residues. CDR1 is LGHNT and CDR2 is FRNRAP in the germline V gene. CDR3 nucleotides: TGTGCTAGTGGTATAAACGTACTACAGGGGGTGAACACTGAAGCTTTCTTT. Amino acid sequence: CASGINVLQGVNTEAFF.

This chain joins TRBV20-1 and TRBJ2-1; TRBD1 matches at 8 bases. The CDR3 loop spans 16 amino acids. Germline CDR1 and CDR2: DFQATT and SNEGSKA (reference sequence). The junction had 10 bases not matched to a gene; V was cut back by 4 bases and J by 2 bases. The DNA for the CDR3 is TGCAGTGCTACACAACCGGAACAGGGGGCCTACAATGAGCAGTTCTTC. Its translation: CSATQPEQGAYNEQFF.

J is TRBJ2-5 and V is TRBV23-1; weak D call: TRBD1 (6 bases). TRBV23-1 is an ORF; its function is uncertain. The CDR3 runs to 16 residues. The V and J ends lost 5 bases and 7 bases respectively, with 23 bases between them. Here the CDR3 DNA reads TGCGCCAGCAGTACACCAACAGGGATTGAAGAGTCGACCCAGTACTTC. Amino acid sequence: CASSTPTGIEESTQYF.

Concerning this clonotype: A clone one base away is much larger, so this may be a read error. CDR3 nucleotide sequence: TGCAGTGCAACCTCCAGGGTGAACAATCAGTCCCAGCATTTT. Its protein product is CSATSRVNNQSQHF. The V call is TRBV20-1, the J call TRBJ1-5; TRBD1 is a possible D gene (5 bases). Germline V lookup: CDR1 DFQATT, CDR2 SNEGSKA (reference sequence). CDR3 length equals 14 residues.

The chain combines TRBV11-3 with TRBJ2-1; TRBD1 is a possible D gene (7 bases). Trimming removed 3 bases at V and 7 bases at J, with 13 bases between. The germline V gene encodes CDR1 SGHNT and CDR2 YENEEA. CDR3 length: 14 residues. The CDR3 DNA reads TGTGCCAGCAGCTTGGAGGGGGCCTTGAATGAGCAGTTCTTC. Translating gives CASSLEGALNEQFF. The entire variable domain, with the rest obtained from reference TRBV11-3 and TRBJ2-1, is as follows: EAGVVQSPRYKIIEKKQPVAFWCNPISGHNTLYWYLQNLGQGPELLIRYENEEAVDDSQLPKDRFSAERLKGVDSTLKIQPAELGDSAVYLCASSLEGALNEQFFGPGTRLTVL.

This clonotype showed up many times. The chain carries TRBV2 and TRBJ2-7; no clear D gene. Trimming pared 6 bases from V and 3 bases from J, leaving 12 bases between. This CDR3 has 13 amino acids. The germline gives CDR1 SNHLY, CDR2 FYNNEI. CDR3 in DNA: TGTGCCAGCAGCTTTGGGTACAGCTACGAGCAGTACTTC. This codes for CASSFGYSYEQYF.

V usage is TRBV29-1 and J usage is TRBJ1-1, with D possibly matching TRBD1 (6 bases). The CDR3 is 12 amino acids. Trimming took 4 bases from V and 6 from J, leaving 12 bases between them. Germline V CDR1 and CDR2: SQVTM, ANQGSEA. CDR3 in DNA: TGCAGCGTTGTGGGGGGGCTCGCTGAAGCTTTCTTT. Protein: CSVVGGLAEAFF.

Notes on this clonotype: The junction does not match germline at one end; this may be a read error. The chain is built from TRBV28 and TRBJ1-6; weak D call: TRBD1 (6 bases). Germline values: CDR1 MDHEN, CDR2 SYDVKM. The length of the CDR3 is 16 residues. The CDR3 spells CAGSFAQQGYNSPLHF. The DNA of the CDR3 is TGTGCCGGCAGTTTCGCCCAACAGGGCTATAATTCACCCCTCCACTTT.

The sample holds many counts of this clonotype. CDR3 coding DNA: TGTGCCAGCGGAGACCGGGACGTCAGCTCTGGAAACACCATATATTTT. Translating gives CASGDRDVSSGNTIYF. The J gene is TRBJ1-3, the V gene TRBV7-2; perhaps TRBD1 as D (5 bases). The germline CDR1 and CDR2 sequences are SGHTA and FQGNSA. The CDR3 loop spans 16 amino acids. Trimming took 8 bases from V and 0 from J, leaving 17 bases between them.

Worth noting for this clonotype: This could be a read error, since a much larger clone is one nucleotide away. The chain employs TRBV7-9 and TRBJ2-7; TRBD2 might be the D (6 bases). CDR1 is SEHNR, CDR2 FQNEAQ, per germline (reference sequence). The CDR3 covers 14 residues. The CDR3 bases are TGTACCAGCAGCAACCGGGACTGGCCCTACGAGCAGTACTTC. It encodes CTSSNRDWPYEQYF.

This clonotype occurred many times. This chain links TRBV7-6 with TRBJ2-5; a weak D match, TRBD2 (5 bases). V lost 5 bases to trimming and J lost 5 bases, with 18 bases between them. This CDR3 is 15 amino acids long. The germline gives CDR1 SGHVS, CDR2 FNYEAQ. The CDR3 region has the DNA TGTGCCAGCAGCCCTCTAGTGAGGGCTTGGGAGACCCAGTACTTC. It yields the protein CASSPLVRAWETQYF.

Remarks on this clonotype: A much larger clone lies a single base off, so this may be a read error. The chain couples TRBV28 to TRBJ2-5; TRBD2 might be the D (6 bases). V was clipped by 8 bases and J by 3 bases, with 22 bases between them. Germline loops: CDR1 MDHEN, CDR2 SYDVKM. This CDR3 spans 16 amino acids. The CDR3 reads CASHPWMSGDKETQYF. In nucleotides, the CDR3 is TGTGCCAGCCACCCATGGATGTCGGGGGATAAAGAGACCCAGTACTTC.

The sample holds a few counts of this clonotype. This rearrangement joins TRBV3-1 to TRBJ2-5; unclear D gene. Germline CDR1 reads LGHDT; CDR2 reads YNNKEL (reference sequence). Trimming stripped 0 bases from V and 0 bases from J, with 8 bases between. There are 15 residues in the CDR3. The CDR3 loop reads CASSQDFLNQETQYF. In nucleotides, the CDR3 is TGTGCCAGCAGCCAAGATTTCCTTAACCAAGAGACCCAGTACTTC.

This clonotype appeared many times. The J gene is TRBJ2-7, the V gene TRBV6-1; 8 bases fit TRBD1. The CDR3 covers 14 residues. The J segment lost 2 bases and the V segment lost 3 bases, leaving 3 bases of the junction unmatched. Germline CDR1 and CDR2: MNHNS and SASEGT. Here the CDR3 reads CASSDDRGTYEQYV. Here the CDR3 DNA reads TGTGCCAGCAGTGATGACAGGGGTACCTACGAGCAGTACGTC.

This clonotype was observed at least ten times. The J gene is TRBJ1-2, the V gene TRBV7-8, with D tentatively TRBD1 (6 bases). Germline V lookup: CDR1 SGHVS, CDR2 FQNEAQ. This CDR3 is built from 16 residues. V was clipped by 4 bases and J by 4 bases, with 19 bases between them. CDR3 in DNA: TGTGCCAGCAGCTCGCTAGGACAGACCACGACCTATGGCTACACCTTC. Residues: CASSSLGQTTTYGYTF.

This clonotype was seen only a few times. The chain links TRBV29-1 to TRBJ1-1; no firm D call. The ends were cut back, 0 bases at V and 0 bases at J, with 5 bases in the middle. The CDR3 runs 13 residues. Germline V gene data show CDR1 as SQVTM and CDR2 as ANQGSEA. Written as DNA, the CDR3 is TGCAGCGTTGAAGAGGGTTTGAACACTGAAGCTTTCTTT. It yields the protein CSVEEGLNTEAFF.

The sample holds many counts of this clonotype. The chain uses TRBV7-8 and TRBJ1-4; a possible D gene is TRBD1 (6 bases). The CDR3 length is 15 residues. The germline CDR1 and CDR2 sequences are SGHVS and FQNEAQ. V dropped 1 base and J dropped 8 bases, with 14 bases sitting between them. CDR3 in DNA: TGTGCCAGCAGCTTAGAGAGGGGGTTAGGGGAAAAACTGTTTTTT. It encodes CASSLERGLGEKLFF.